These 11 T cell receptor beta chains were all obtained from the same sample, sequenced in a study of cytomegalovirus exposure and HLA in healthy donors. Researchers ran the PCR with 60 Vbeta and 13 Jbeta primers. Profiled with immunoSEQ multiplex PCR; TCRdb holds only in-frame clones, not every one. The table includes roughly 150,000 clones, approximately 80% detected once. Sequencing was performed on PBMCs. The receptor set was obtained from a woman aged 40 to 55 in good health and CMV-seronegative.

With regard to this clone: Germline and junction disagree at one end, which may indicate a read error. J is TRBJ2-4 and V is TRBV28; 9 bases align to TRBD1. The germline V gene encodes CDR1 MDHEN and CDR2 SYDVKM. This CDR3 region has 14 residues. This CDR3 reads CASSLTGGGNSQYF. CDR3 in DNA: TGTGCCAGCAGTTTGACAGGGGGAGGAAACAGTCAGTACTTC.

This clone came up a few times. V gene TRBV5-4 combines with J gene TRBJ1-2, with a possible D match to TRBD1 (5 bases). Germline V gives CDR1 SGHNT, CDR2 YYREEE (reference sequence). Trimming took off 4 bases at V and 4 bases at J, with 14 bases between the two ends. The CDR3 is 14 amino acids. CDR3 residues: CASSPLTEIYGYTF. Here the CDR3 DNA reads TGTGCCAGCAGCCCCCTGACAGAGATCTATGGCTACACCTTC.

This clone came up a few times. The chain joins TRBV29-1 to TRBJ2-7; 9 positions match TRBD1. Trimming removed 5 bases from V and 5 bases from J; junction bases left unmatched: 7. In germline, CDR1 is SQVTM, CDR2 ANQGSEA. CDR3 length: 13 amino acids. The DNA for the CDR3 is TGCAGCGTTCAAGGGACAGGGTCTGACGAGCAGTACTTC. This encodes CSVQGTGSDEQYF.

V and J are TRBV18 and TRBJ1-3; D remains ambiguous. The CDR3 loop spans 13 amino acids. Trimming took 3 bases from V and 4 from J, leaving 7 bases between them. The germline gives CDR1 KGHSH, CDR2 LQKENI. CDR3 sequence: CASSPYEGNTIYF. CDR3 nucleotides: TGTGCCAGCTCACCTTACGAGGGAAACACCATATATTTT.

The chain's CDR3 is CSALGRGGGATGELFF. Here the CDR3 DNA reads TGCAGCGCCCTAGGGCGTGGCGGGGGCGCAACCGGGGAGCTGTTTTTT. V usage is TRBV29-1 and J usage is TRBJ2-2, with D perhaps TRBD2 (7 bases). From germline, CDR1 is SQVTM and CDR2 ANQGSEA. With 7 bases removed from V and 5 bases from J, the gap between germline ends came to 23 bases. This CDR3 has 16 residues.

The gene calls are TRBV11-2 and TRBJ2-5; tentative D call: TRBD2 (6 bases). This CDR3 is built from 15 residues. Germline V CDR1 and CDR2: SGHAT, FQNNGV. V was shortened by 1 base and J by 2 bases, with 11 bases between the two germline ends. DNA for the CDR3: TGTGCCAGCAGCTTAGTCCGGGCGGGGCAAGAGACCCAGTACTTC. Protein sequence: CASSLVRAGQETQYF.

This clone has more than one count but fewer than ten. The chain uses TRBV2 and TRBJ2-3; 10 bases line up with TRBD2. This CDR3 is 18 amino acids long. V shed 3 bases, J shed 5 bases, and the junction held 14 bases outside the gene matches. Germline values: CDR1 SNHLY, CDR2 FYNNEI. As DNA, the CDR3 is TGTGCCAGCAGTGATTTGCCTAGCGGGGGTCCAGGGGGAGATACGCAGTATTTT. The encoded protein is CASSDLPSGGPGGDTQYF.

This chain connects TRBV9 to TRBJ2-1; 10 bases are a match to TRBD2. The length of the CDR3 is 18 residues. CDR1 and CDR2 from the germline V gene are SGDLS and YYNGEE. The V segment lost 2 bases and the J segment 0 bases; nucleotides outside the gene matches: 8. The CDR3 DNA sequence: TGTGCCAGCAGCGTCGCTAGCGGGGGCTCAAGCTCCTACAATGAGCAGTTCTTC. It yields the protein CASSVASGGSSSYNEQFF.

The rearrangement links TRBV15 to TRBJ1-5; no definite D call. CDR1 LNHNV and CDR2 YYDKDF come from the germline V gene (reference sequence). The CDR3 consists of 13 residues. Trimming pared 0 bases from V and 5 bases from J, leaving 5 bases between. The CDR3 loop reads CATSRDIYQPQHF. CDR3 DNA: TGTGCCACCAGCAGAGATATATATCAGCCCCAGCATTTT.

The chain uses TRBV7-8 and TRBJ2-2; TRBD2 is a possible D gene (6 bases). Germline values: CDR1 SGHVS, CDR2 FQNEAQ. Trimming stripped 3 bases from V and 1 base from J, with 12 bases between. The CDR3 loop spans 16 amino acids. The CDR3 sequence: CASSLRVAVNTGELFF. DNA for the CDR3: TGTGCCAGCAGCTTGAGGGTAGCGGTGAACACCGGGGAGCTGTTTTTT.

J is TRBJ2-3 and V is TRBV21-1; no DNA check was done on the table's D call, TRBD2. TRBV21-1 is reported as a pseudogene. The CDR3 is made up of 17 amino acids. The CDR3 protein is CASSKRRGGREGDTQYF. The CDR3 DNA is TGTGCCAGCAGCAAAAGAAGGGGCGGGAGGGAGGGAGATACGCAGTATTTT.